This T cell receptor (beta chain) was sequenced in a study of blood T cell repertoires in COVID-19. Looking at the study overall: Samples of COVID-19 (acute and convalescent) were obtained from the United States, Italy and Spain. Sample material is recorded as cDNA or gDNA derived from T cells, B-cell-depleted T cells, or PBMCs.

Methods used by the authors: Amplification of reference gene primers was used by the study to estimate nucleated cell counts. Sequencing used immunoSEQ multiplex PCR; TCRdb keeps in-frame clones, though not all of them. V and J calls plus clone size are reproduced from that table; the DNA served to infer D and trimming. The sample carries 100,000 to 150,000 clones, around 88% recorded once. CDR3 length: 19 residues. Germline lookup yields CDR1 MNHEY and CDR2 SMNVEV (reference sequence). The V segment lost 10 bases and the J segment 0 bases; nucleotides outside the gene matches: 14. The sample consisted of peripheral blood. This rearrangement joins TRBV27 to TRBJ2-1, with TRBD2 identical over 14 bases. The sequence was collected from a human donor in a cohort sampled during active COVID-19. CDR3 protein: CANRGGTSGSRSSYNEQFF. In DNA, the CDR3 is TGTGCCAACCGGGGCGGGACTAGCGGGAGCCGAAGCTCCTACAATGAGCAGTTCTTC.